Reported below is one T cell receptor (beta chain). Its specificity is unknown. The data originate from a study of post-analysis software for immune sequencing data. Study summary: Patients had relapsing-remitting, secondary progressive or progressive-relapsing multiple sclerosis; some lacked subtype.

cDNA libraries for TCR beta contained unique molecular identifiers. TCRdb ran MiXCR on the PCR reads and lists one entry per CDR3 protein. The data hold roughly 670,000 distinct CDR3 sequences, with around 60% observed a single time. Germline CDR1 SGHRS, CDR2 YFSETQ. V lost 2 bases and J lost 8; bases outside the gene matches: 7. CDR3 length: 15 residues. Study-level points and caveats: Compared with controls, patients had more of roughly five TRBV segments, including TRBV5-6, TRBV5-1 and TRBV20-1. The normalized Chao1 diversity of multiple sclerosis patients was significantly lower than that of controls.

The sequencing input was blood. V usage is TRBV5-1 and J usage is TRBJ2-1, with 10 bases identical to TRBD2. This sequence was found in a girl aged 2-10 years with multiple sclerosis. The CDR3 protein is CASSLSGGASYEQFF. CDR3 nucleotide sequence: TGCGCCAGCAGCTTAAGCGGGGGGGCATCGTATGAGCAGTTCTTC.